These 23 T cell receptor beta chains originate from one sample sequenced in a study of T cells after yellow fever vaccination. Via MiXCR, TCRdb re-called the 5' RACE reads, giving one row per CDR3 protein. The data contain 200,000 to 300,000 distinct CDR3 sequences, 10% to 15% of them singletons. This sample comprised CD4+ T cells sorted from PBMCs, obtained 45 days after the yellow fever booster vaccination. Source of these receptors: a young man who received the YFV17D yellow fever vaccine.

This rearrangement joins TRBV11-2 to TRBJ2-7; no clear D gene. The germline V gene encodes CDR1 SGHAT and CDR2 FQNNGV. This CDR3 has 13 residues. Trimming took 1 base from V and 3 from J, leaving 7 bases between them. The CDR3 DNA follows: TGTGCCAGCAGCTTAGTTAAAGTCTACGAGCAGTACTTC. As protein: CASSLVKVYEQYF.

The chain is built from TRBV3-1 and TRBJ1-4; D is unresolved. V lost 7 bases and J lost 4, with 7 bases in between. Germline CDR1 is LGHDT and CDR2 is YNNKEL (reference sequence). The CDR3 covers 12 residues. The CDR3 region has the DNA TGTGCCAGCACCCAGAATAATGAAAAACTGTTTTTT. Translation: CASTQNNEKLFF.

V and J are TRBV20-1 and TRBJ2-7, with 8 bases identical to TRBD2. The germline CDR1 and CDR2 sequences are DFQATT and SNEGSKA (reference sequence). There are 14 residues in the CDR3. After removal of 3 bases from V and 0 bases from J, the junction contained 4 bases not matched to a gene. This chain's CDR3 is CSASGGASSYEQYF. CDR3 nucleotides: TGCAGTGCTAGCGGGGGGGCGAGCTCCTACGAGCAGTACTTC.

This clonotype was observed a handful of times. This sequence joins TRBV11-2 and TRBJ2-6; TRBD2 might be the D (6 bases). Germline V lookup: CDR1 SGHAT, CDR2 FQNNGV. The CDR3 sequence is 19 residues long. V was cut by 3 bases and J by 0 bases, with 18 bases left in between. The CDR3 DNA reads as TGTGCCAGCAGCTTGTCGGGGCGACGGAGGGACTCTGGGGCCAACGTCCTGACTTTC. This sequence encodes CASSLSGRRRDSGANVLTF.

The rearrangement joins TRBV30 to TRBJ1-2, with D possibly TRBD1 on 5 matching bases. CDR3 length: 12 amino acids. V shed 5 bases and J shed 6 bases, with 13 bases lying between them. The V gene's germline CDR1 is GTSNPN and CDR2 SVGIG (reference sequence). The CDR3 here is CAWGAIGNGYTF. The CDR3 DNA sequence: TGTGCCTGGGGGGCCATCGGCAATGGCTACACCTTC.

V and J are TRBV7-2 and TRBJ2-5; D ambiguous. The germline V and J ends were trimmed by 6 bases and 10 bases, with 21 bases remaining between them. Germline loops: CDR1 SGHTA, CDR2 FQGNSA. The CDR3 length is 14 residues. The CDR3 DNA reads TGTGCCAGCAGTTCAACGGCGGTCCTACCGGGCCAGTACTTC. This codes for CASSSTAVLPGQYF. The whole variable domain, remainder taken from reference TRBV7-2 and TRBJ2-5, is GAGVSQSPSNKVTEKGKDVELRCDPISGHTALYWYRQSLGQGLEFLIYFQGNSAPDKSGLPSDRFSAERTGGSVSTLTIQRTQQEDSAVYLCASSSTAVLPGQYFGPGTRLLVL.

CDR3 bases: TGTGCCAGCAGCAGGGACACGGGTACCTACGAGCAGTACTTC. Translating gives CASSRDTGTYEQYF. V gene TRBV7-2 combines with J gene TRBJ2-7; tentatively, D is TRBD1 (6 bases). The CDR3 extends over 14 amino acids. V was shortened by 5 bases and J by 2 bases, with 13 bases between the two germline ends. Germline V gives CDR1 SGHTA, CDR2 FQGNSA.

This clonotype has at least ten counts. The genes are TRBV29-1 and TRBJ2-3; D perhaps matches TRBD2 (7 bases). Germline assignment: CDR1 SQVTM and CDR2 ANQGSEA. The CDR3 length is 15 residues. V lost 5 bases to trimming and J lost 3 bases, with 18 bases between them. CDR3 sequence reads: CSVPRGAGQTDTQYF. The CDR3 DNA is TGCAGCGTTCCCCGAGGAGCGGGACAAACAGATACGCAGTATTTT.

This clonotype was seen only once. The chain combines TRBV20-1 with TRBJ2-7; maybe TRBD1 (6 bases). The ends were cut back, 6 bases at V and 6 bases at J, with 18 bases in the middle. The CDR3 covers 13 residues. Germline assignment: CDR1 DFQATT and CDR2 SNEGSKA (reference sequence). CDR3: CSARPQGSGEQYF. In DNA, the CDR3 is TGCAGTGCCAGACCACAGGGTTCGGGCGAGCAGTACTTC.

This chain links TRBV6-4 with TRBJ1-3; D remains ambiguous. Germline CDR1 is MRHNA and CDR2 is SNTAGT. CDR3 size: 18 residues. V was pared by 2 bases and J by 0 bases, with 17 bases between. As DNA, the CDR3 is TGTGCCAGCAGTGACAGCCTTTATTTACCATTCTCTGGAAACACCATATATTTT. It codes for CASSDSLYLPFSGNTIYF.

This clonotype came up a few times. The V and J genes are TRBV5-6 and TRBJ2-7, with D perhaps TRBD1 or TRBD2 (5 bases each). V was clipped by 2 bases and J by 3 bases, with 12 bases between them. This CDR3 region has 14 residues. In germline, CDR1 is SGHDT, CDR2 YYEEEE. The DNA for the CDR3 is TGTGCCAGCAGCTTAGGGGACGGTTACTACGAGCAGTACTTC. Its protein product is CASSLGDGYYEQYF.

The chain uses TRBV10-3 and TRBJ2-3, with 15 bases identical to TRBD2. Per germline, CDR1 ENHRY and CDR2 SYGVKD. With V trimmed by 7 bases and J by 7 bases, 12 bases remained unmatched. The CDR3 is made up of 17 amino acids. The CDR3 region has the DNA TGTGCCATCACCCCGGGACTAGCGGGAGGAGGGCGATATACGCAGTATTTT. Amino acid sequence: CAITPGLAGGGRYTQYF.

This rearrangement joins TRBV7-9 to TRBJ2-7; a weak D match, TRBD2 (6 bases). CDR3 length equals 16 residues. Between the trimmed V and J ends, which lost 2 bases and 0 bases, there was a span of 14 bases. Germline V gene sequence: CDR1 SEHNR, CDR2 FQNEAQ (reference sequence). The CDR3 DNA reads as TGTGCCAGCAGCTTATTGGGCGGGATTAACTCCTACGAGCAGTACTTC. Translation gives CASSLLGGINSYEQYF.

The chain recombines TRBV7-9 with TRBJ2-2, with D possibly matching TRBD1 (6 bases). The germline V gene has CDR1 SEHNR and CDR2 FQNEAQ (reference sequence). The CDR3 is 15 amino acids. V dropped 5 bases and J dropped 3 bases, with 13 bases sitting between them. This chain's CDR3 is CASSPGQSYTGELFF. The CDR3, as DNA: TGTGCCAGCAGCCCCGGACAGAGCTACACCGGGGAGCTGTTTTTT.

CDR3 amino acids: CSVEPLPREGAGELFF. CDR3 bases: TGCAGCGTTGAACCCCTCCCCAGGGAAGGCGCCGGGGAGCTGTTTTTT. The V and J genes are TRBV29-1 and TRBJ2-2; possible D gene TRBD1, 5 bases. Germline values: CDR1 SQVTM, CDR2 ANQGSEA. The CDR3 runs 16 residues. V was pared by 2 bases and J by 6 bases, with 19 bases between.

CDR3 sequence (DNA): TGTGCCAGCAGCCGCTCAGGGGTGGAGAACATTCAGTACTTC. Its translation: CASSRSGVENIQYF. The J gene is TRBJ2-4, the V gene TRBV5-6; D might be TRBD1 (6 bases). The ends were cut back, 4 bases at V and 7 bases at J, with 15 bases in the middle. The CDR3 length is 14 residues. Germline loops: CDR1 SGHDT, CDR2 YYEEEE.

This clonotype was seen more than once but under ten times. The chain has TRBV28 and TRBJ1-4; TRBD1 agrees at 7 bases. J was trimmed by 5 bases and V by 4 bases; bases with no gene match: 7. This CDR3 has 15 amino acids. In germline, CDR1 is MDHEN, CDR2 SYDVKM. CDR3 sequence (DNA): TGTGCCAGCAGTTCAGGGACAGTGGGGAATGAAAAACTGTTTTTT. This codes for CASSSGTVGNEKLFF.

The rearrangement uses TRBV20-1 and TRBJ2-5; 14 nucleotides agree with TRBD2. With V trimmed by 4 bases and J by 5 bases, 6 bases remained unmatched. CDR3 length: 15 residues. Germline CDR1 and CDR2: DFQATT and SNEGSKA (reference sequence). The CDR3 spells CSAKTSGRALETQYF. In DNA, the CDR3 is TGCAGTGCTAAGACTAGCGGGAGGGCCCTTGAGACCCAGTACTTC.

CDR3 amino acids: CASNTGGDEQFF. The CDR3 region has the DNA TGTGCCAGCAATACAGGGGGCGATGAGCAGTTCTTC. The chain links TRBV12-3 or TRBV12-4 to TRBJ2-1; TRBD1 matches at 9 bases. CDR3 length: 12 amino acids. V lost 7 bases and J lost 8; bases outside the gene matches: 3.

This clonotype was recorded a few times. The rearrangement joins TRBV5-1 to TRBJ1-6; 8 bases map to TRBD1. CDR3 length: 15 amino acids. The trim removed 0 bases at V and 11 bases at J, leaving 7 bases unmatched. Germline lookup yields CDR1 SGHRS and CDR2 YFSETQ. This CDR3 reads CASSLGGTGDPPLHF. The CDR3 DNA reads TGCGCCAGCAGCTTGGGAGGGACAGGCGATCCACCCCTCCACTTT.

This clonotype has just a few counts. The rearrangement uses TRBV5-1 and TRBJ2-5; no reliable D call. Per germline, CDR1 SGHRS and CDR2 YFSETQ. The CDR3 totals 14 residues. Trimming removed 0 bases from V and 4 bases from J, with 10 bases in between. The CDR3 reads CASSLEGLRETQYF. The CDR3 nucleotides are TGCGCCAGCAGCTTGGAGGGTTTGAGAGAGACCCAGTACTTC.

CDR3 sequence: CASSGTEDSQYF. Written as DNA, the CDR3 is TGTGCCAGCAGCGGGACAGAGGATAGCCAGTACTTC. The rearrangement links TRBV6-5 to TRBJ2-5; 7 bases are shared with TRBD1. Germline V CDR1 and CDR2: MNHEY, SVGAGI. V lost 6 bases and J lost 10; bases outside the gene matches: 8. This CDR3 contains 12 residues.

This clonotype was seen a few times. This chain joins TRBV20-1 and TRBJ2-1; 7 bases map to TRBD2. Germline-derived CDR1 and CDR2 are DFQATT and SNEGSKA (reference sequence). V was clipped by 1 base and J by 5 bases; unmatched bases: 5. CDR3 length: 14 amino acids. CDR3 loop: CSARGTREDNEQFF. In DNA, the CDR3 is TGCAGTGCTAGAGGAACACGGGAGGACAATGAGCAGTTCTTC.